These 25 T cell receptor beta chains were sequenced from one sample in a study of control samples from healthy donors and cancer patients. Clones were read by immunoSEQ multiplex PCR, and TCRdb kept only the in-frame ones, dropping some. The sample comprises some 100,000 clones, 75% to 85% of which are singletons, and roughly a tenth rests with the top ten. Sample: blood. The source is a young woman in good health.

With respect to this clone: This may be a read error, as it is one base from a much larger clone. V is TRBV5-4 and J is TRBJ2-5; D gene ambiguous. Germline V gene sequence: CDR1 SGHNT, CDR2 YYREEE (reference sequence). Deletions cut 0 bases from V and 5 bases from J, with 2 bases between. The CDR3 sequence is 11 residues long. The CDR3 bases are TGTGCCAGCAGCTTGGATGAGACCCAGTACTTC. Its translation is CASSLDETQYF.

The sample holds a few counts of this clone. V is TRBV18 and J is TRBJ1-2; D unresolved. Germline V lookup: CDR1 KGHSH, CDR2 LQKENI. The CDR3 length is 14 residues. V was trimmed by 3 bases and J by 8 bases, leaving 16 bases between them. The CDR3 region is CASSPGREREGYTF. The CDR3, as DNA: TGTGCCAGCTCACCCGGGAGGGAGCGGGAAGGCTACACCTTC.

The CDR3 loop reads CASFGQGLRGYTF. CDR3 bases: TGTGCCAGTTTCGGACAGGGTCTGAGGGGCTACACCTTC. V gene TRBV2 combines with J gene TRBJ1-2; 8 nucleotides line up with TRBD1. Germline CDR1 and CDR2: SNHLY and FYNNEI. V shed 9 bases, J shed 8 bases, and the junction held 11 bases outside the gene matches. The CDR3 sequence is 13 residues long.

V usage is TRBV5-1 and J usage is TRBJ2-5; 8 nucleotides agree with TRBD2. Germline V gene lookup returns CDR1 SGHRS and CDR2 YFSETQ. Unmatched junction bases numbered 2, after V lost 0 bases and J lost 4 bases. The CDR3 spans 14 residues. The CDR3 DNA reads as TGCGCCAGCAGCTTGGCCGCGGGAGGAGAGACCCAGTACTTC. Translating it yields CASSLAAGGETQYF.

CDR3 nucleotides: TGCGCCAGCAGCCAAGATTGGGGGTACGGCTACACCTTC. It yields the protein CASSQDWGYGYTF. V usage is TRBV4-3 and J usage is TRBJ1-2, with D maybe TRBD1 (5 bases). The germline V and J ends were trimmed by 0 bases and 8 bases, with 10 bases remaining between them. The CDR3 has 13 residues. Germline V gene sequence: CDR1 LGHNA, CDR2 YSLEER.

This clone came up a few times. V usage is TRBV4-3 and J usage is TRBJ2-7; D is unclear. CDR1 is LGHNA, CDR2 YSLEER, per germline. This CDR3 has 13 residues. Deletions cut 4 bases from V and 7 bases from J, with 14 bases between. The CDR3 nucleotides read TGCGCCAGCAGCCTAACGACTGGCTCGGAGCAGTACTTC. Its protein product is CASSLTTGSEQYF.

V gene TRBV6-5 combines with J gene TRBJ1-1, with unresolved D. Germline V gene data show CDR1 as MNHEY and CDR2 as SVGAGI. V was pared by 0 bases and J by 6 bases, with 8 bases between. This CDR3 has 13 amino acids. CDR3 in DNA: TGTGCCAGCAGTTACTCCGGCCTCTCTGAAGCTTTCTTT. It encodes CASSYSGLSEAFF.

The CDR3 coding sequence is TGTGCCAGCAGCCGAGGGACAGACTCCTACAATGAGCAGTTCTTC. This sequence encodes CASSRGTDSYNEQFF. The rearrangement joins TRBV5-6 to TRBJ2-1; 7 bases fit TRBD1. The J segment lost 0 bases and the V segment lost 4 bases, leaving 4 bases of the junction unmatched. CDR3 length equals 15 residues. Germline CDR1 SGHDT, CDR2 YYEEEE.

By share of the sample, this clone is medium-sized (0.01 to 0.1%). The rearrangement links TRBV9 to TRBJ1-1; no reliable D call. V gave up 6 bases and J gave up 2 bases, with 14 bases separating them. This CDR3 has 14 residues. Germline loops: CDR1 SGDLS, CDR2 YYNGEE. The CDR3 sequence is CASNPSGPNTEAFF. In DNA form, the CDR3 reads TGTGCCAGCAACCCCTCGGGTCCTAACACTGAAGCTTTCTTT.

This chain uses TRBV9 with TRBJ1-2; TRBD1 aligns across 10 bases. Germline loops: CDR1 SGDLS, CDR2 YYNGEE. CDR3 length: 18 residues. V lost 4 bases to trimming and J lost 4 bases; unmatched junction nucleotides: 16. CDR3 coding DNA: TGTGCCAGCAGCCCGACCCGGGACAGGGGCTCTAGCGGCTATGGCTACACCTTC. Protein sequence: CASSPTRDRGSSGYGYTF.

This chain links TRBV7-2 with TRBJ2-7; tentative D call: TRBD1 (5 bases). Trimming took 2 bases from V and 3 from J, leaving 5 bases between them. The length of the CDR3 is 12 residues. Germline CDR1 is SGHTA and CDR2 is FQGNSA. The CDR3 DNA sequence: TGTGCCAGCAGCTTACAGGGCTACGAGCAGTACTTC. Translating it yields CASSLQGYEQYF. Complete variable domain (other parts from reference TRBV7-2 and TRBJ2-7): GAGVSQSPSNKVTEKGKDVELRCDPISGHTALYWYRQSLGQGLEFLIYFQGNSAPDKSGLPSDRFSAERTGGSVSTLTIQRTQQEDSAVYLCASSLQGYEQYFGPGTRLTVT.

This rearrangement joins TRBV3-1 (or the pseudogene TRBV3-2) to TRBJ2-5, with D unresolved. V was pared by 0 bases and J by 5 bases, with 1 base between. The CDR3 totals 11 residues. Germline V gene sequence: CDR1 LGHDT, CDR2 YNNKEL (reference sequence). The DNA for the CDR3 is TGTGCCAGCAGCCAAGAGGAGACCCAGTACTTC. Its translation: CASSQEETQYF.

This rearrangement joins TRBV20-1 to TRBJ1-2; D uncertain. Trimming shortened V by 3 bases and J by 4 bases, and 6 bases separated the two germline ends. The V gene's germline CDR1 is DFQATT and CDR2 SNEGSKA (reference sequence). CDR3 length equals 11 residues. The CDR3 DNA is TGCAGTGCTAGCGGCGGCTATGGCTACACCTTC. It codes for CSASGGYGYTF.

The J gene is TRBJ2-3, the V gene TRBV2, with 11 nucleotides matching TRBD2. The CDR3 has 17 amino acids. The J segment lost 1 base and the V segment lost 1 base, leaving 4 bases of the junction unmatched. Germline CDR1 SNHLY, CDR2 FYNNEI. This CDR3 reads CASSEGLAGGRTDTQYF. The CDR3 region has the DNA TGTGCCAGCAGTGAAGGGCTAGCGGGGGGACGCACAGATACGCAGTATTTT.

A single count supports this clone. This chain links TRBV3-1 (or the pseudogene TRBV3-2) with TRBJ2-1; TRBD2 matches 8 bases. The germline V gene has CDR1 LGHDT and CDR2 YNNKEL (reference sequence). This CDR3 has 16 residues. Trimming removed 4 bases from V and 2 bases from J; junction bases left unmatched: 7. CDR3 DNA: TGTGCCAGCAGCCTAATTGGCGGGGGGACCTACAATGAGCAGTTCTTC. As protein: CASSLIGGGTYNEQFF.

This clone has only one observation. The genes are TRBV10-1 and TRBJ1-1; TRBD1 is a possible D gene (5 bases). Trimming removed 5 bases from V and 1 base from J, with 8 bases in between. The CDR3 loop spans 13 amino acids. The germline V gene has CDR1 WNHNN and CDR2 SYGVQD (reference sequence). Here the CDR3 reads CASSWGKNTEAFF. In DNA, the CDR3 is TGCGCCAGCAGTTGGGGGAAGAACACTGAAGCTTTCTTT.

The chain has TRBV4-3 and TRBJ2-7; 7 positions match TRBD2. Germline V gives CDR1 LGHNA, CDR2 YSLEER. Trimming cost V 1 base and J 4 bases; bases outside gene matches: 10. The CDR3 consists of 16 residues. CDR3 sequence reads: CASSQGGGLPLYEQYF. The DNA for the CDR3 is TGCGCCAGCAGCCAAGGGGGGGGACTCCCTCTTTACGAGCAGTACTTC.

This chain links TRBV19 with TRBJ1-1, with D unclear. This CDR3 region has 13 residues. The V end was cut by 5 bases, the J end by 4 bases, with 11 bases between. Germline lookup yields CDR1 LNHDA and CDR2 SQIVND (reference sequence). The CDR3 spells CASSVNPGTEAFF. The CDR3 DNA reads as TGTGCCAGTAGTGTAAATCCCGGCACTGAAGCTTTCTTT.

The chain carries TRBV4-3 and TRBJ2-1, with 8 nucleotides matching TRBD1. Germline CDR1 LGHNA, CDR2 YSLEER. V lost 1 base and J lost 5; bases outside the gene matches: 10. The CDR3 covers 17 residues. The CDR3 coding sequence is TGCGCCAGCAGCCAAGGGTACCTTGGACAGGGAAACAATGAGCAGTTCTTC. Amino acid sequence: CASSQGYLGQGNNEQFF.

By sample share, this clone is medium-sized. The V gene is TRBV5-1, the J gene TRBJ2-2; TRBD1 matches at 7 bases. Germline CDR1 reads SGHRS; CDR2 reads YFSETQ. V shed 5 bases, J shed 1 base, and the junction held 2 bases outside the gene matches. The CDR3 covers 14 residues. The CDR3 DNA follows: TGCGCCAGCAGGGGACAGATGAACACCGGGGAGCTGTTTTTT. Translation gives CASRGQMNTGELFF.

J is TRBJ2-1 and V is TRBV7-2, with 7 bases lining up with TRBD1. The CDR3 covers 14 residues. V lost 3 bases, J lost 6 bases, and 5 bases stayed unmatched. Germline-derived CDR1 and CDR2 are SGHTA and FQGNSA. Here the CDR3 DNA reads TGTGCCAGCAGCTTGGACAGGTCTGGCAATGAGCAGTTCTTC. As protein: CASSLDRSGNEQFF.

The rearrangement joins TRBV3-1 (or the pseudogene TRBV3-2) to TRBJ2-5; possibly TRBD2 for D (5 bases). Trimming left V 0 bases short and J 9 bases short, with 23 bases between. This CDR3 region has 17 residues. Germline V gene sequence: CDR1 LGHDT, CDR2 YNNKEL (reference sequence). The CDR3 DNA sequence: TGTGCCAGCAGCCAAGACCTCCACCCCGCCACTAGTCCAGCCCAGTACTTC. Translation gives CASSQDLHPATSPAQYF.

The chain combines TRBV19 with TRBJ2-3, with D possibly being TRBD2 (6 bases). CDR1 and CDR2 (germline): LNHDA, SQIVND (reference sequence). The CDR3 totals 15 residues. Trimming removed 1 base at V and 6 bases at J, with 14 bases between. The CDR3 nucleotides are TGTGCCAGTAGTATAGCGGTCGGCGGGACCGATACGCAGTATTTT. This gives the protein CASSIAVGGTDTQYF.

The CDR3 region has the DNA TGTGCCAGCAGCTTAAGACAGGTAGGGAACACTGAAGCTTTCTTT. Its protein product is CASSLRQVGNTEAFF. This chain links TRBV7-2 with TRBJ1-1, with a possible D match to TRBD1 (6 bases). V gave up 2 bases and J gave up 1 base, with 11 bases separating them. The CDR3 runs 15 residues. Germline CDR1 reads SGHTA; CDR2 reads FQGNSA.

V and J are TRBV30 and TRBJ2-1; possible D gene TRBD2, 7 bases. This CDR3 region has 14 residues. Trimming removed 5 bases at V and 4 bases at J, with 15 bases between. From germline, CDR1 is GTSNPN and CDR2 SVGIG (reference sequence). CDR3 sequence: CAWAQSGTYNEQFF. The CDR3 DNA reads TGTGCCTGGGCTCAGAGCGGGACATACAATGAGCAGTTCTTC.